The source of this TCR beta chain is a study of blood T cell repertoires in COVID-19. Germline V gene data show CDR1 as KGHSH and CDR2 as LQKENI. Between the trimmed V and J ends, which lost 3 bases and 7 bases, there was a span of 21 bases. This CDR3 spans 17 amino acids. Source study methods: Scientists estimated how many nucleated cells there were by amplifying reference gene primers. Clones were read by immunoSEQ multiplex PCR, and TCRdb kept only the in-frame ones, dropping some. V and J calls and clone size are copied from that table; D and trimming were computed from the DNA. The table has roughly 230,000 clones, around 84% seen once; the top ten hold around 0.96%.

The sequence was obtained from a man aged 35-49 years with acute or convalescent COVID-19. Sequenced sample: peripheral blood. V gene TRBV18 combines with J gene TRBJ1-4; D not certain. In DNA form, the CDR3 reads TGTGCCAGCTCACCTTCCCAGGTTGGAAGCGCGGGTGAAAAACTGTTTTTT. This sequence encodes CASSPSQVGSAGEKLFF.